Below are 24 T cell receptor beta chains sequenced from a single sample in a study of blood T cell repertoires in COVID-19. The data were produced by immunoSEQ multiplex PCR, yet TCRdb's version contains in-frame clones alone and is incomplete. The data contain 45,000 to 65,000 clones, around 84% of them singletons. The source material was peripheral blood. The receptors stem from a woman of 80 years or more with acute or convalescent COVID-19.

This sequence joins TRBV21-1 and TRBJ2-5; the DNA was not compared with TRBD2, the D call given in the table. TRBV21-1 is shown as a pseudogene. The CDR3 is made up of 18 amino acids. The CDR3: CASSNKLAGGPREETQYF. The CDR3 DNA reads as TGTGCCAGCAGCAATAAGCTAGCGGGGGGCCCAAGGGAGGAGACCCAGTACTTC.

V is TRBV7-8 and J is TRBJ1-6; D might be TRBD1 (5 bases). There are 15 residues in the CDR3. Germline V gives CDR1 SGHVS, CDR2 FQNEAQ. Trimming took 0 bases from V and 13 from J, leaving 16 bases between them. CDR3 in DNA: TGTGCCAGCAGCTTAGCACCAAAACCCGGGACTCCCCTCCACTTT. Translation gives CASSLAPKPGTPLHF. The full variable domain, its missing parts supplied by reference TRBV7-8 and TRBJ1-6, is GAGVSQSPRYKVAKRGQDVALRCDPISGHVSLFWYQQALGQGPEFLTYFQNEAQLDKSGLPSDRFFAERPEGSVSTLKIQRTQQEDSAVYLCASSLAPKPGTPLHFGNGTRLTVT.

This clone was seen more than once but under ten times. The gene calls are TRBV9 and TRBJ1-3, with TRBD1 matching over 7 bases. The CDR3 is 14 amino acids. J lost 0 bases, V lost 3 bases, and 0 bases had no gene match. In germline, CDR1 is SGDLS, CDR2 YYNGEE. CDR3 DNA: TGTGCCAGCAGCGGGGACAGCTCTGGAAACACCATATATTTT. Translating it yields CASSGDSSGNTIYF. The entire variable domain, with the rest obtained from reference TRBV9 and TRBJ1-3, is as follows: DSGVTQTPKHLITATGQRVTLRCSPRSGDLSVYWYQQSLDQGLQFLIQYYNGEERAKGNILERFSAQQFPDLHSELNLSSLELGDSALYFCASSGDSSGNTIYFGEGSWLTVV.

The chain links TRBV3-1 (or the pseudogene TRBV3-2) to TRBJ1-5, with D tentatively TRBD1 (5 bases). This CDR3 contains 17 residues. Germline V CDR1 and CDR2: LGHDT, YNNKEL (reference sequence). Trimming shortened V by 1 base and J by 0 bases, and 13 bases separated the two germline ends. The CDR3 sequence: CASSQGAHGASNQPQHF. As DNA, the CDR3 is TGTGCCAGCAGCCAAGGCGCACATGGGGCTAGCAATCAGCCCCAGCATTTT.

The J gene is TRBJ1-3, the V gene TRBV10-3, with D possibly being TRBD1 (6 bases). The CDR3 is 15 amino acids. The germline V and J ends were trimmed by 0 bases and 8 bases, with 14 bases remaining between them. CDR1 and CDR2 (germline): ENHRY, SYGVKD. CDR3 loop: CAISESGRAGDTIYF. The CDR3 DNA follows: TGTGCCATCAGTGAGTCGGGCAGGGCAGGGGACACCATATATTTT.

The chain couples TRBV5-6 to TRBJ1-2, with D possibly matching TRBD1 (5 bases). This CDR3 is 12 amino acids long. Germline V gives CDR1 SGHDT, CDR2 YYEEEE. Trimming cost V 4 bases and J 2 bases, with 6 bases left between them. The CDR3 DNA follows: TGTGCCAGCAGCCCAGGGAACTATGGCTACACCTTC. Protein product: CASSPGNYGYTF.

V gene TRBV5-8 combines with J gene TRBJ2-5, with D tentatively TRBD1 (6 bases). V dropped 2 bases and J dropped 3 bases, with 8 bases sitting between them. The CDR3 is made up of 13 amino acids. Germline V CDR1 and CDR2: SGHTS, YDEGEE. For the CDR3, the DNA is TGTGCCAGCAGCTTATGGACAGAAGAGACCCAGTACTTC. Protein product: CASSLWTEETQYF.

The genes are TRBV30 and TRBJ2-5; weak D call: TRBD2 (7 bases). The CDR3 spans 15 residues. Between the trimmed V and J ends, which lost 1 base and 4 bases, there was a span of 16 bases. Germline CDR1 reads GTSNPN; CDR2 reads SVGIG (reference sequence). The CDR3 nucleotides read TGTGCCTGGAGTGGTAATAGGGGGGGAGGAGAGACCCAGTACTTC. Protein sequence: CAWSGNRGGGETQYF.

The rearrangement joins TRBV7-3 to TRBJ1-1; 8 nucleotides match TRBD1. The CDR3 extends over 13 amino acids. Germline CDR1 reads SGHTA; CDR2 reads FQGTGA. J was trimmed by 7 bases and V by 5 bases; bases with no gene match: 6. This CDR3 reads CASSPGTGGEAFF. CDR3 nucleotides: TGTGCCAGCAGCCCGGGGACAGGCGGTGAAGCTTTCTTT.

V gene TRBV10-3 combines with J gene TRBJ2-3, with a weak D call TRBD1 (5 bases). The CDR3 consists of 12 residues. Germline CDR1 and CDR2: ENHRY and SYGVKD. V was cut by 2 bases and J by 12 bases, with 12 bases left in between. CDR3 loop: CAISEDSRTQYF. CDR3 coding DNA: TGTGCCATCAGTGAGGACAGTAGAACTCAGTATTTT.

V and J are TRBV5-1 and TRBJ2-6; 7 bases are shared with TRBD2. V lost 3 bases and J lost 4; bases outside the gene matches: 4. Germline V gene sequence: CDR1 SGHRS, CDR2 YFSETQ. The CDR3 runs 15 residues. This CDR3 is CASSSGTTGANVLTF. For the CDR3, the DNA is TGCGCCAGCAGCTCTGGGACTACAGGGGCCAACGTCCTGACTTTC.

The DNA for the CDR3 is TGTGCCAGCAGTTTCCTCGCGGGGGGAGAGACCCAGTACTTC. Translating it yields CASSFLAGGETQYF. The chain recombines TRBV28 with TRBJ2-5; 8 bases are a match to TRBD2. After removal of 3 bases from V and 4 bases from J, the junction contained 4 bases not matched to a gene. The CDR3 length is 14 residues. Germline loops: CDR1 MDHEN, CDR2 SYDVKM.

The V and J genes are TRBV4-1 and TRBJ1-2; tentative D call: TRBD1 (5 bases). CDR3 length: 14 residues. Germline loops: CDR1 MGHRA, CDR2 YSYEKL. Deletions cut 3 bases from V and 4 bases from J, with 12 bases between. CDR3 coding DNA: TGCGCCAGCAGCCATCAGGGTCGTGGCTATGGCTACACCTTC. Residues: CASSHQGRGYGYTF.

The rearrangement links TRBV5-4 to TRBJ1-1; 9 nucleotides match TRBD1. The CDR3 extends over 14 amino acids. V lost 4 bases to trimming and J lost 1 base; unmatched junction nucleotides: 2. Germline CDR1 SGHNT, CDR2 YYREEE (reference sequence). CDR3 DNA: TGTGCCAGCAGCGGACAGGGGAGGAACACTGAAGCTTTCTTT. Residues: CASSGQGRNTEAFF.

The CDR3 reads CASSGEEGQIVYEQYF. CDR3 in DNA: TGTGCCAGCAGTGGCGAGGAGGGACAGATCGTTTACGAGCAGTACTTC. The chain links TRBV6-4 to TRBJ2-7; possible D gene TRBD1, 7 bases. The CDR3 extends over 16 amino acids. Germline CDR1 reads MRHNA; CDR2 reads SNTAGT. V was clipped by 4 bases and J by 4 bases, with 20 bases between them.

V usage is TRBV18 and J usage is TRBJ1-1; maybe TRBD1 (5 bases). Per germline, CDR1 KGHSH and CDR2 LQKENI. The CDR3 extends over 15 amino acids. Trimming removed 3 bases from V and 0 bases from J, with 11 bases in between. The CDR3 region is CASSPMTAMNTEAFF. CDR3 nucleotide sequence: TGTGCCAGCTCACCCATGACAGCCATGAACACTGAAGCTTTCTTT. The complete variable domain, with remaining parts taken from reference TRBV18 and TRBJ1-1, reads NAGVMQNPRHLVRRRGQEARLRCSPMKGHSHVYWYRQLPEEGLKFMVYLQKENIIDESGMPKERFSAEFPKEGPSILRIQQVVRGDSAAYFCASSPMTAMNTEAFFGQGTRLTVV.

This sequence joins TRBV2 and TRBJ1-1, with no clear D. The CDR3 runs to 13 residues. V was clipped by 7 bases and J by 1 base, with 10 bases between them. Germline V gene lookup returns CDR1 SNHLY and CDR2 FYNNEI. CDR3 bases: TGTGCCAGCAAGAACCTAGGGAACACTGAAGCTTTCTTT. This gives the protein CASKNLGNTEAFF.

V gene TRBV18 combines with J gene TRBJ1-5; perhaps TRBD1 as D (6 bases). The V gene lost 5 bases and the J gene lost 7 bases, with 9 bases spanning the gap. The CDR3 length is 12 residues. Germline V lookup: CDR1 KGHSH, CDR2 LQKENI. The DNA of the CDR3 is TGTGCCAGCTCAATACAGGGACAGCCCCAGCATTTT. It translates to CASSIQGQPQHF.

The chain is built from TRBV6-5 and TRBJ1-4; possibly TRBD1 for D (5 bases). The CDR3 runs 14 residues. The V end was cut by 5 bases, the J end by 10 bases, with 17 bases between. CDR1 and CDR2 from the germline V gene are MNHEY and SVGAGI. The CDR3 protein is CASSPGGLGGKLFF. The CDR3 DNA follows: TGTGCCAGCAGTCCGGGGGGTCTTGGTGGAAAACTGTTTTTT.

The DNA for the CDR3 is TGTGCCAGCAGTTACTCATCCGGACTACGGACCGGGGAGCTGTTTTTT. Residues: CASSYSSGLRTGELFF. The chain couples TRBV6-5 to TRBJ2-2; tentative D call: TRBD2 (6 bases). This CDR3 has 16 residues. The V gene lost 0 bases and the J gene lost 5 bases, with 13 bases spanning the gap. Germline loops: CDR1 MNHEY, CDR2 SVGAGI.

This chain uses TRBV11-2 with TRBJ2-7; D remains ambiguous. CDR1 is SGHAT and CDR2 is FQNNGV in the germline V gene. The V end was cut by 0 bases, the J end by 2 bases, with 11 bases between. The CDR3 is 15 residues long. The CDR3 nucleotides are TGTGCCAGCAGCTTAGATGGGCAGAATGCCTACGAGCAGTACTTC. Its translation is CASSLDGQNAYEQYF. Based on the CDR3 plus reference TRBV11-2 and TRBJ2-7, the full variable domain is EAGVAQSPRYKIIEKRQSVAFWCNPISGHATLYWYQQILGQGPKLLIQFQNNGVVDDSQLPKDRFSAERLKGVDSTLKIQPAKLEDSAVYLCASSLDGQNAYEQYFGPGTRLTVT.

CDR3 residues: CASSLVAGGRTDTQYF. The DNA of the CDR3 is TGTGCCAGCAGCTTAGTTGCGGGGGGGCGCACAGATACGCAGTATTTT. V is TRBV5-6 and J is TRBJ2-3, with 9 positions matching TRBD2. The CDR3 is 16 residues long. Germline lookup yields CDR1 SGHDT and CDR2 YYEEEE. The trim removed 2 bases at V and 1 base at J, leaving 5 bases unmatched.

J is TRBJ1-1 and V is TRBV12-5; maybe TRBD1 (5 bases). Germline V lookup: CDR1 LGHNT, CDR2 FRNRAP. The CDR3 extends over 16 amino acids. Trimming took off 2 bases at V and 1 base at J, with 14 bases between the two ends. The CDR3 region has the DNA TGTGCTAGTGGTTTGCTGGGACTAGTTAAGAACACTGAAGCTTTCTTT. Translation: CASGLLGLVKNTEAFF.

The chain recombines TRBV29-1 with TRBJ1-3; tentative D call: TRBD1 (6 bases). The CDR3 contains 17 residues. The germline CDR1 and CDR2 sequences are SQVTM and ANQGSEA. The CDR3 bases are TGCAGTGCTACATTACCGGGACACATAAGATCTGGAAACACCATATATTTT. It yields the protein CSATLPGHIRSGNTIYF.